This entry describes one TCR beta chain. The antigen is unknown. Trimming cost V 0 bases and J 2 bases, with 11 bases left between them. This CDR3 is 16 amino acids long. Germline V CDR1 and CDR2: KGHSH, LQKENI. This specimen belongs to a study of lymphopenia after photon versus proton radiotherapy. General study findings and limits: Photon-treated patients lost naive T cells and TCR diversity; proton-treated stayed stable. Oligoclonal CD8+ Temra expansion after nadir drove photon patients' diversity drop.

Generated by immunoSEQ multiplex PCR, the TCRdb table keeps only in-frame clones and is missing some. Among 15,000 or so clones, 86% were seen once, and the ten largest hold roughly 10%. The sample in question was peripheral blood, obtained from a patient treated with proton-based radiotherapy. The TCR comes from a man in his 70s with pancreatic cancer. The V call is TRBV18, the J call TRBJ2-1; the D gene is possibly TRBD1 (5 bases). The DNA for the CDR3 is TGTGCCAGCTCACCACCGGGGCAGACAACCTACAATGAGCAGTTCTTC. Its protein is CASSPPGQTTYNEQFF.